This TCR beta chain came from a study of CD8+ T cells in alopecia areata. Indicated treatment: oral pan-JAK inhibitor, 5-10 mg twice daily. This clone was seen a single time. Sequencing relied on a cDNA template that was reverse transcribed from extracted RNA. The data were produced by immunoSEQ multiplex PCR, yet TCRdb's version contains in-frame clones alone and is incomplete. Here the sample spans under 350,000 clones, roughly 64% being singletons. Germline CDR1 MGHRA, CDR2 YSYEKL. J gave up 7 bases and V 1 base, and 10 bases lay outside the gene matches. CDR3 length equals 17 residues. The sample was CD4+ T cells sorted from blood, taken at week 24, from a patient treated with tofacitinib. This chain links TRBV4-1 with TRBJ1-4, with 9 bases matching TRBD1. The receptor's source is a human donor with alopecia areata. The CDR3 here is CASSQVPAGTGSEKLFF. CDR3 nucleotide sequence: TGCGCCAGCAGCCAAGTCCCCGCCGGGACAGGGAGTGAAAAACTGTTTTTT.